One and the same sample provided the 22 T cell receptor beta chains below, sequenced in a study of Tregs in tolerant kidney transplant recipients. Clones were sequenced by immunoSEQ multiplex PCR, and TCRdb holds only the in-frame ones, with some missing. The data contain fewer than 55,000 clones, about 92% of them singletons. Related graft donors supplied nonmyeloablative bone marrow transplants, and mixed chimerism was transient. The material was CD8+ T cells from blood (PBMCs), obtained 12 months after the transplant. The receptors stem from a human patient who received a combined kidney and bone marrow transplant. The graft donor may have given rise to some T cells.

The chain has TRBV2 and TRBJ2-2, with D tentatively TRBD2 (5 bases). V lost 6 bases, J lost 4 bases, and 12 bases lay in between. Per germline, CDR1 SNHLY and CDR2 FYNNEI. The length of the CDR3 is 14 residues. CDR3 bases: TGTGCCAGCAGGTGGGAGTCCCCCACCGGGGAGCTGTTTTTT. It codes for CASRWESPTGELFF. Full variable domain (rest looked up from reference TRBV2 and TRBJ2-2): EPEVTQTPSHQVTQMGQEVILRCVPISNHLYFYWYRQILGQKVEFLVSFYNNEISEKSEIFDDQFSVERPDGSNFTLKIRSTKLEDSAMYFCASRWESPTGELFFGEGSRLTVL.

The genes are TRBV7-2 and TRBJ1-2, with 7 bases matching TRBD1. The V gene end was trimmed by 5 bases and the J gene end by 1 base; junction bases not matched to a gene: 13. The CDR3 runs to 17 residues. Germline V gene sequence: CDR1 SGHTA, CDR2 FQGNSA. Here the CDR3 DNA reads TGTGCCAGCAGCGCCACACAGGGGCGGGGAATTAACTATGGCTACACCTTC. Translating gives CASSATQGRGINYGYTF.

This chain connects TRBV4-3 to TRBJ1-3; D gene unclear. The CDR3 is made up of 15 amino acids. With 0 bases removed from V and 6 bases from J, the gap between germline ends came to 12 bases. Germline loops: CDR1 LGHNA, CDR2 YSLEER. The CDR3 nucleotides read TGCGCCAGCAGCCAAGATAGAGGGAACATAAACACCATATATTTT. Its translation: CASSQDRGNINTIYF.

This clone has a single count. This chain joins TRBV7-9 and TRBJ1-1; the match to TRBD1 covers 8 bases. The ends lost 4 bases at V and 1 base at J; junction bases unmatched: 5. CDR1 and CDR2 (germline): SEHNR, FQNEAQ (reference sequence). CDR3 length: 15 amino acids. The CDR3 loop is CASSWVGTGNTEAFF. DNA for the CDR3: TGTGCCAGCAGCTGGGTGGGGACAGGGAACACTGAAGCTTTCTTT.

In nucleotides, the CDR3 is TGTGCCAGCAGTTCCGGGTTAGGGGGCACTGAAGCTTTCTTT. Residues: CASSSGLGGTEAFF. The chain links TRBV7-9 to TRBJ1-1; a possible D gene is TRBD1 (6 bases). Trimming cost V 6 bases and J 4 bases, with 15 bases left between them. This CDR3 has 14 amino acids. Germline V gene data show CDR1 as SEHNR and CDR2 as FQNEAQ (reference sequence).

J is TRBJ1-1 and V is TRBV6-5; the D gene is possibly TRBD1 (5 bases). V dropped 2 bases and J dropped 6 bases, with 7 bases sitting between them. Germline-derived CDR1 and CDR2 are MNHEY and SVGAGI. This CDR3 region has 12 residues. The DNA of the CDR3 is TGTGCCAGCAGTTACGCGGGGGCTGAAGCTTTCTTT. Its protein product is CASSYAGAEAFF.

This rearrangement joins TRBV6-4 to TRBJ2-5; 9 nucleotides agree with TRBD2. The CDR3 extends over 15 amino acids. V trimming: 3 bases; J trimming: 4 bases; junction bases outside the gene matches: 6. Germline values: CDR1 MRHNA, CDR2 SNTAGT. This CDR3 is CASSEGGTSSETQYF. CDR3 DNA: TGTGCCAGCAGTGAAGGCGGGACTAGCTCAGAGACCCAGTACTTC.

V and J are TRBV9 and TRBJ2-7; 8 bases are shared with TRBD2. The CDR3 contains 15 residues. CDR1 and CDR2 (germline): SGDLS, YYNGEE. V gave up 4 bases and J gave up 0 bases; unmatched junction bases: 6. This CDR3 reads CASSPTGGDSYEQYF. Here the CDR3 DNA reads TGTGCCAGCAGCCCCACGGGGGGGGACTCCTACGAGCAGTACTTC.

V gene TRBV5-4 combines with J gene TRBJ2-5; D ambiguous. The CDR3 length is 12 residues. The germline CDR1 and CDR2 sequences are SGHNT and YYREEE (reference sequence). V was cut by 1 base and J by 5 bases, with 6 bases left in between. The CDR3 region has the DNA TGTGCCAGCAGCTTGATAGATGAGACCCAGTACTTC. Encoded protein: CASSLIDETQYF.

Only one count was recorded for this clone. The CDR3 DNA follows: TGTGCCAGCAGCTCGACTATTGTTAATAATAACCGGGCCTACGAGCAGTACTTC. Translation: CASSSTIVNNNRAYEQYF. The chain uses TRBV7-9 and TRBJ2-7; D is possibly TRBD2 (5 bases). The CDR3 is 18 amino acids. V lost 4 bases and J 2 bases, leaving 24 bases between the germline ends. Per germline, CDR1 SEHNR and CDR2 FQNEAQ (reference sequence). Complete variable domain (other parts from reference TRBV7-9 and TRBJ2-7): DTGVSQNPRHKITKRGQNVTFRCDPISEHNRLYWYRQTLGQGPEFLTYFQNEAQLEKSRLLSDRFSAERPKGSFSTLEIQRTEQGDSAMYLCASSSTIVNNNRAYEQYFGPGTRLTVT.

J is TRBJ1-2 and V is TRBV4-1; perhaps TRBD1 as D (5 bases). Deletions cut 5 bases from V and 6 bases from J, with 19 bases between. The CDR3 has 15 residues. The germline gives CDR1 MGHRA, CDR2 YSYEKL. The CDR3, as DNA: TGCGCCAGCAGCTATGTTTCTGGAAGGGGTCATGGCTACACCTTC. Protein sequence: CASSYVSGRGHGYTF.

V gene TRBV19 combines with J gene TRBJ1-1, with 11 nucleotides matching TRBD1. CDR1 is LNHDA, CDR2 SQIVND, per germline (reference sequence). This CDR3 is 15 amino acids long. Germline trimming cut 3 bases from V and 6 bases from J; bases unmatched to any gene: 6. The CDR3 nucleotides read TGTGCCAGTAGTATGTGGACAGGGGGCGAATCTGAAGCTTTCTTT. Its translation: CASSMWTGGESEAFF.

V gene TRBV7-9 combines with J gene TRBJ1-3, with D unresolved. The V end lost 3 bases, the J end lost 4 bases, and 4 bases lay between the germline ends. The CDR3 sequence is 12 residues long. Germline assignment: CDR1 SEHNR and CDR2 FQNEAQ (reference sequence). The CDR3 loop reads CASSFSGNTIYF. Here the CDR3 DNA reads TGTGCCAGCAGCTTTTCAGGAAACACCATATATTTT.

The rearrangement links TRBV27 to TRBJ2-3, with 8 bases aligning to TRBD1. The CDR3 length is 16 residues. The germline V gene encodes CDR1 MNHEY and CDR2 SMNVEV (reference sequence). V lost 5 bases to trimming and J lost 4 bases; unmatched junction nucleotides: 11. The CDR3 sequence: CASSPSTGERADTQYF. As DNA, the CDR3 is TGTGCCAGCAGTCCGTCGACAGGGGAGCGCGCAGATACGCAGTATTTT.

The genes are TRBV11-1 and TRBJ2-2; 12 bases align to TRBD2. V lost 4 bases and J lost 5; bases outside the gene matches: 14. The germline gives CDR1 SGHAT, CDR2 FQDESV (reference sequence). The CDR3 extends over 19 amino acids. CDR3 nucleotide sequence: TGTGCCAGCAGCTACTACCCCCGACTAGCGGGAGCGGGAACCGGGGAGCTGTTTTTT. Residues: CASSYYPRLAGAGTGELFF.

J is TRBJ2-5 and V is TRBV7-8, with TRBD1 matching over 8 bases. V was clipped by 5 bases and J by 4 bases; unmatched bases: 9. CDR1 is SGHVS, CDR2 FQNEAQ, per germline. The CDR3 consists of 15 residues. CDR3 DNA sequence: TGTGCCAGCAGCCCGGACAGGGCATATCCAGAGACCCAGTACTTC. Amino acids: CASSPDRAYPETQYF.

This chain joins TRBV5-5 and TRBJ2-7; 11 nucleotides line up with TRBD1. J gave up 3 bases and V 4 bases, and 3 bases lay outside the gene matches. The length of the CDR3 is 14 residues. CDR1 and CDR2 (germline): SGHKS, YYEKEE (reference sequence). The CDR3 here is CASSPGTGGYEQYF. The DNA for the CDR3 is TGTGCCAGCAGCCCCGGGACAGGGGGCTACGAGCAGTACTTC.

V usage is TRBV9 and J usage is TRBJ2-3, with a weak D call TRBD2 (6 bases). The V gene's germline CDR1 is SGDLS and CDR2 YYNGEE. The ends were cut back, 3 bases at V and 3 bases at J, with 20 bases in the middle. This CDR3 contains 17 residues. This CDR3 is CASSGGLARGITDTQYF. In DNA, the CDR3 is TGTGCCAGCAGCGGGGGCCTAGCGAGGGGAATAACAGATACGCAGTATTTT.

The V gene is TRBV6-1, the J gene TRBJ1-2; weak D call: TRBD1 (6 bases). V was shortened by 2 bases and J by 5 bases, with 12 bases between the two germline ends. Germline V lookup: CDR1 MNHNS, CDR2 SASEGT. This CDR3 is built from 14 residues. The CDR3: CASSESDRPYGYTF. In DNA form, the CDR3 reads TGTGCCAGCAGTGAATCCGACAGGCCGTATGGCTACACCTTC.

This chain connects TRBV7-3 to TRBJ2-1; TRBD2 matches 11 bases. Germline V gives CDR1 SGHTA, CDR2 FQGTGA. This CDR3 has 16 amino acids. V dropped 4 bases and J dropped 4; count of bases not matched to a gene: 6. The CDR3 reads CASSSLGTSGYNEQFF. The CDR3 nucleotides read TGTGCCAGCAGCTCCCTCGGGACTAGCGGTTACAATGAGCAGTTCTTC. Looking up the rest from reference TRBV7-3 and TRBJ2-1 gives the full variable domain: GAGVSQTPSNKVTEKGKYVELRCDPISGHTALYWYRQSLGQGPEFLIYFQGTGAADDSGLPNDRFFAVRPEGSVSTLKIQRTERGDSAVYLCASSSLGTSGYNEQFFGPGTRLTVL.

The CDR3 here is CASSLGGGYTGELFF. The CDR3, as DNA: TGTGCCAGCAGCTTAGGGGGGGGTTACACCGGGGAGCTGTTTTTT. The chain carries TRBV7-8 and TRBJ2-2; 7 bases map to TRBD2. J was trimmed by 3 bases and V by 1 base; bases with no gene match: 2. The CDR3 runs to 15 residues. CDR1 SGHVS and CDR2 FQNEAQ come from the germline V gene.

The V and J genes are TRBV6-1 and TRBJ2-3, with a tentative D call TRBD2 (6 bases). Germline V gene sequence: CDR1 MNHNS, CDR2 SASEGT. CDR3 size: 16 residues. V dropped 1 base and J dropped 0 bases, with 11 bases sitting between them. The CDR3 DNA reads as TGTGCCAGCAGTGAAGTCCCGGGACTCAGCACAGATACGCAGTATTTT. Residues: CASSEVPGLSTDTQYF.